This T cell receptor (beta chain) is drawn from a study of beta chain features in type 1 diabetes. Broader study findings: Reads derived from cDNA could over-represent cells showing high TCR expression. Among all four CD4+ subsets, Type 1 diabetes patients had TCRB CDR3s that were moderately but significantly shorter.

As regards this clone: Its antigen is not identified.

The CDR3 runs to 14 residues. The germline V gene encodes CDR1 SGHDT and CDR2 YYEEEE. Trimming stripped 4 bases from V and 8 bases from J, with 16 bases between. Expressed TCRB transcripts got sequenced, as all isolated RNA was reverse transcribed. Here immunoSEQ multiplex PCR was the method, and the copy in TCRdb shows in-frame clones only, minus some. The sample records approximately 270,000 clones, about 13% being singletons. The rearrangement joins TRBV5-6 to TRBJ2-1, with D possibly TRBD2 on 6 matching bases. The material sequenced was naive CD4+ T cells from blood. This clonotype was sampled from a man aged 30 to 45 with type 1 diabetes. CDR3 DNA sequence: TGTGCCAGCAGCCCTCAGGTGGGAGGAGATGAGCAGTTCTTC. It specifies CASSPQVGGDEQFF.